The TCR beta chain described here comes from a study of T cells after posttransplantation cyclophosphamide. This CDR3 is 16 amino acids long. V dropped 1 base and J dropped 4 bases, with 16 bases sitting between them. CDR1 MNHNS and CDR2 SASEGT come from the germline V gene. On this clone itself: Antigen specificity is unknown.

Controls had myeloablative marrow grafts with methotrexate and calcineurin inhibitor, sampled at 1 year. Method: immunoSEQ multiplex PCR; TCRdb's copy keeps in-frame clones and lacks some. The data show some 19,000 clones, more than 80% seen once. Regarding the study as a whole: Donor CD8+ memory clones often dominated recipient blood repertoires at later times.

The genes are TRBV6-1 and TRBJ2-5; perhaps TRBD2 as D (6 bases). Sequenced material: PBMCs, taken around 380 days after allogeneic stem cell transplant with calcineurin inhibitor and methotrexate. This clonotype was sampled from a female patient aged 30 to 45 who received an allogeneic stem cell transplant from an unrelated donor, was CMV-positive, and had acute and chronic GVHD. Certain T cells may be donor cells from the graft. Here the CDR3 reads CASSEVMAGPRETQYF. The CDR3 nucleotides are TGTGCCAGCAGTGAAGTAATGGCGGGGCCCCGAGAGACCCAGTACTTC.